This T cell receptor (beta chain) was found in a study of CD8+ T cells in alopecia areata. Notes on the study in general: An increase in clonality over normal scalp was evident in lesional scalp, especially alopecia totalis/universalis. One nonresponder makes the tie between baseline CD8+ expansion and response uncertain.

This clone showed up just once. Its antigen is currently unknown. The ends were cut back, 3 bases at V and 12 bases at J, with 14 bases in the middle. There are 12 residues in the CDR3. Germline V lookup: CDR1 SGHTA, CDR2 FQGNSA. The treatment denotes: oral pan-JAK inhibitor, 5-10 mg twice daily. RNA extraction was followed by reverse transcription into cDNA, which acted as the sequencing template. Clones were read by immunoSEQ multiplex PCR, and TCRdb kept only the in-frame ones, dropping some. The table lists approximately 210,000 clones, 64% of them singletons, with about 4.2% in the top ten. The source of this sequence is a human donor with alopecia areata. This sequence joins TRBV7-2 and TRBJ1-1; weak D call: TRBD1 (5 bases). Source: CD4+ T cells sorted from blood, taken at week 4, from a patient treated with tofacitinib. CDR3 bases: TGTGCCAGCAGCTTGGACGTGGGGGTTACTTTCTTT. It is translated as CASSLDVGVTFF. The full variable domain, rest sourced from reference TRBV7-2 and TRBJ1-1, is GAGVSQSPSNKVTEKGKDVELRCDPISGHTALYWYRQSLGQGLEFLIYFQGNSAPDKSGLPSDRFSAERTGGSVSTLTIQRTQQEDSAVYLCASSLDVGVTFFGQGTRLTVV.